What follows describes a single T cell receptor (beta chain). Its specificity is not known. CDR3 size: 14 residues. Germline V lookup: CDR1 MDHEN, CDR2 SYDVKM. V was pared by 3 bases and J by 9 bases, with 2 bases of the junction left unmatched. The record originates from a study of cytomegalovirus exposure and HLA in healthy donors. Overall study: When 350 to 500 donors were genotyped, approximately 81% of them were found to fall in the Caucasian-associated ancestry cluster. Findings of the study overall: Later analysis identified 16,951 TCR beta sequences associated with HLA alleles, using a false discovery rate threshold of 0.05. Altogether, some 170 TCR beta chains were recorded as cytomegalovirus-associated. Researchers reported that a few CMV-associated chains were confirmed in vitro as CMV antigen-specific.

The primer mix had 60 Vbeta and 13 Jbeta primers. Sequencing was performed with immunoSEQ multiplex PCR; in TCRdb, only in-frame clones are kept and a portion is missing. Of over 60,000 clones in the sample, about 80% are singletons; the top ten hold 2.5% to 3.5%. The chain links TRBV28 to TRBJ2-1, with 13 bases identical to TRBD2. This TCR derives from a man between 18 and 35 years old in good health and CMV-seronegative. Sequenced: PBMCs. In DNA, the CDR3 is TGTGCCAGCAGTTTGGGACTAGCGGGGTTTGAGCAGTTCTTC. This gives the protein CASSLGLAGFEQFF.